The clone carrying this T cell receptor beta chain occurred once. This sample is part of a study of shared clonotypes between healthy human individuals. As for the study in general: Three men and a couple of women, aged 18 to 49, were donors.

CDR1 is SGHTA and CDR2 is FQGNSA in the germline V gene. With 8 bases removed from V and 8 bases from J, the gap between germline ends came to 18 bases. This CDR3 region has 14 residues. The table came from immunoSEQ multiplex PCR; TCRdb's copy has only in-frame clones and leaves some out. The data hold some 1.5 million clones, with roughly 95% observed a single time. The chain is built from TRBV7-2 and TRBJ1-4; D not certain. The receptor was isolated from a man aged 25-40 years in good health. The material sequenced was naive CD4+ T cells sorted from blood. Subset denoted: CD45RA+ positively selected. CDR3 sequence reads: CASATGPVKEKLFF. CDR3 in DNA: TGTGCCAGCGCTACCGGGCCCGTCAAGGAAAAACTGTTTTTT.